The rows below give T cell receptor beta chains drawn from one sample of a study of cytomegalovirus exposure and HLA in healthy donors. The assay was immunoSEQ multiplex PCR, and TCRdb's table has in-frame clones only and misses some. The sample contains a few hundred thousand clones, around 90% of which appear only once. Sequences were obtained from PBMCs. The receptors were sampled from a girl aged 2 to 9 in good health and CMV-seronegative. Each CDR3 is given with its conserved first and last residue. A D gene is named only where the DNA matches it firmly. Clone sizes are given selectively: once, few, many, or a class where the clone is expanded.

J gene,V gene,clone size,D gene,CDR3 protein,CDR3 DNA
TRBJ2-7,TRBV5-1,once,NA,CASSPDNSYEQYF,TGCGCCAGCAGCCCGGACAACTCCTACGAGCAGTACTTC
TRBJ1-2,TRBV6-1,once,NA,CASSEWTGTYGYTF,TGTGCCAGCAGTGAATGGACGGGAACCTATGGCTACACCTTC
TRBJ2-7,TRBV6-1,NA,TRBD1,CASSVSGQSSYEQYF,TGTGCCAGCAGTGTTTCGGGACAGAGCTCCTACGAGCAGTACTTC
TRBJ2-7,TRBV28,once,TRBD2,CASRGPGLESYEQYF,TGTGCCAGCAGGGGACCGGGACTAGAATCCTACGAGCAGTACTTC
TRBJ2-4,TRBV14,NA,TRBD2,CASSQDRTSGRLAKNIQYF,TGTGCCAGCAGCCAAGATAGGACTAGCGGGAGACTAGCCAAAAACATTCAGTACTTC
TRBJ1-1,TRBV12-5,once,TRBD1,CASGDRDVDTEAFF,TGTGCTAGTGGTGACAGGGATGTAGACACTGAAGCTTTCTTT
TRBJ2-1,TRBV6-1,NA,NA,CATRRDSSFGEQFF,TGTGCCACGCGACGGGACTCCTCTTTTGGTGAGCAGTTCTTC
TRBJ2-3,TRBV19,NA,NA,CASTVGVRTDTQYF,TGTGCCAGTACCGTCGGGGTCCGGACAGATACGCAGTATTTT
TRBJ2-1,TRBV7-9,NA,TRBD1,CASSSRTGGLDDKFF,TGTGCCAGCAGCTCACGGACAGGGGGCTTAGATGATAAGTTCTTC
TRBJ2-7,TRBV19,NA,TRBD1,CASRRQGDSSYEQYF,TGTGCCAGTAGGAGACAGGGGGATAGCTCCTACGAGCAGTACTTC
TRBJ1-2,TRBV5-1,NA,NA,CASSLWRGNYGYTF,TGCGCCAGCAGCTTGTGGCGGGGTAACTATGGCTACACCTTC
TRBJ2-7,TRBV19,NA,TRBD2,CASSILASGSYEQYF,TGTGCCAGTAGTATTTTGGCTAGCGGGTCCTACGAGCAGTACTTC
TRBJ2-6,TRBV19,NA,NA,CASSNMRGRESGANVLTF,TGTGCCAGTAGCAACATGCGGGGCAGGGAGTCTGGGGCCAACGTCCTGACTTTC
TRBJ2-1,TRBV6-5,NA,TRBD2,CASSYSPGLANEQFF,TGTGCCAGCAGTTACTCACCGGGACTAGCCAATGAGCAGTTCTTC
TRBJ1-5,TRBV6-4,NA,NA,CASSDSENQPQHF,TGTGCCAGCAGTGACTCGGAGAATCAGCCCCAGCATTTT
TRBJ2-5,TRBV5-5,NA,TRBD2,CASSLLAGRQETQYF,TGTGCCAGCAGCTTGTTAGCGGGGCGGCAAGAGACCCAGTACTTC
TRBJ2-7,TRBV10-1,once,TRBD1,CASNPTGSDEQYF,TGCGCCAGCAATCCGACAGGGTCGGACGAGCAGTACTTC
TRBJ1-3,TRBV29-1,NA,NA,CSVLGHSGNTIYF,TGCAGCGTATTGGGCCACTCTGGAAACACCATATATTTT
TRBJ1-2,TRBV2,NA,TRBD1,CASSDTGEAGYTF,TGTGCCAGCAGTGATACAGGGGAGGCTGGCTACACCTTC
TRBJ1-4,TRBV30,once,NA,CAWNIGSNEKLFF,TGTGCCTGGAATATTGGGAGTAATGAAAAACTGTTTTTT
TRBJ2-1,TRBV6-1,NA,NA,CASSGRGGDEQFF,TGTGCCAGCAGTGGCCGTGGGGGCGATGAGCAGTTCTTC
TRBJ1-2,TRBV6-5,NA,NA,CASSLAQPYYGYTF,TGTGCCAGCAGTTTGGCACAGCCTTACTATGGCTACACCTTC
TRBJ1-5,TRBV7-5,NA,NA,CASPARGGREWRPQHF,TGTGCCAGTCCAGCTCGAGGGGGCCGGGAATGGAGGCCCCAGCATTTT
TRBJ2-5,TRBV7-7,NA,TRBD2,CASSPLAQETQYF,TGTGCCAGCAGCCCACTAGCGCAAGAGACCCAGTACTTC
TRBJ1-2,TRBV4-1,NA,NA,CASSQEGGVGYGYTF,TGCGCCAGCAGCCAAGAGGGAGGGGTGGGCTATGGCTACACCTTC
TRBJ2-7,TRBV15,NA,NA,CATSRDDRYEQYF,TGTGCCACCAGCAGAGATGACAGGTACGAGCAGTACTTC
TRBJ1-1,TRBV28,once,NA,CASSSHGGSNTEAFF,TGTGCCAGCAGTTCCCACGGGGGTTCGAACACTGAAGCTTTCTTT
TRBJ1-4,TRBV7-9,NA,NA,CASSLLGSANEKLFF,TGTGCCAGCAGCTTATTAGGCAGCGCAAATGAAAAACTGTTTTTT
TRBJ1-1,TRBV6-1,NA,NA,CASRTSGGTATEAFF,TGTGCCAGCAGGACGTCTGGGGGGACCGCCACTGAAGCTTTCTTT
TRBJ2-1,TRBV10-3,NA,NA,CAISDPRYNEQFF,TGTGCCATCAGTGACCCCAGGTACAATGAGCAGTTCTTC
TRBJ1-1,TRBV10-3,NA,NA,CAISVRDTNTEAFF,TGTGCCATCAGTGTTAGGGACACGAACACTGAAGCTTTCTTT
TRBJ2-7,TRBV6-1,few,TRBD2,CASSEASGRVGEQYF,TGTGCCAGCAGTGAAGCGAGCGGGAGGGTGGGCGAGCAGTACTTC
TRBJ2-5,TRBV28,once,TRBD1,CASSPLGQGETQYF,TGTGCCAGCAGTCCTTTGGGACAGGGAGAGACCCAGTACTTC
TRBJ1-2,TRBV28,NA,TRBD1,CASSTGGYGYTF,TGTGCCAGCAGTACAGGGGGGTATGGCTACACCTTC
TRBJ2-7,TRBV5-6,NA,NA,CASSHPRDKRSEQYF,TGTGCCAGCAGCCACCCCCGGGACAAACGTTCCGAGCAGTACTTC
TRBJ2-2,TRBV27,NA,TRBD2,CASRRERGGSTGELFF,TGTGCCAGCCGTCGAGAGCGGGGGGGTAGTACCGGGGAGCTGTTTTTT
TRBJ1-2,TRBV18,NA,NA,CASSPLRGGDYGYTF,TGTGCCAGCTCGCCACTTCGAGGGGGGGACTATGGCTACACCTTC
TRBJ2-1,TRBV4-2,NA,NA,CASSHAVQGNEQFF,TGTGCCAGCAGCCACGCTGTCCAGGGCAATGAGCAGTTCTTC
TRBJ2-7,TRBV27,NA,TRBD1,CASAPGGIAYEQYF,TGTGCCAGCGCCCCAGGGGGAATTGCCTACGAGCAGTACTTC
TRBJ2-7,TRBV5-1,once,NA,CASSLAASSYEQYF,TGCGCCAGCAGCTTGGCGGCTAGCTCCTACGAGCAGTACTTC
TRBJ2-7,TRBV5-8,once,TRBD1,CASSRGQGHYEQYF,TGTGCCAGCAGCCGTGGACAGGGACACTACGAGCAGTACTTC
TRBJ1-4,TRBV6-5,NA,NA,CASREGTNEKLFF,TGTGCCAGCAGGGAGGGCACTAATGAAAAACTGTTTTTT
TRBJ2-7,TRBV14,NA,NA,CASSRLRGLPYEQYF,TGTGCCAGCAGCCGCCTGAGGGGGTTACCCTACGAGCAGTACTTC
TRBJ1-1,TRBV5-1,NA,NA,CASSLGQGRDTEAFF,TGCGCCAGCAGCTTGGGTCAGGGCAGGGACACTGAAGCTTTCTTT
TRBJ2-5,TRBV9,NA,NA,CASSLRGWGLGETQYF,TGTGCCAGCAGCCTAAGGGGGTGGGGTCTCGGGGAGACCCAGTACTTC
TRBJ2-6,TRBV18,NA,NA,CASSPLGGEGSGANVLTF,TGTGCCAGCTCACCACTCGGAGGTGAAGGCTCTGGGGCCAACGTCCTGACTTTC
TRBJ2-1,TRBV13,NA,NA,CASSLPPSEQFF,TGTGCCAGCAGCTTACCGCCCAGTGAGCAGTTCTTC
TRBJ1-2,TRBV7-8,NA,TRBD1,CASSSDRARELGYTF,TGTGCCAGCAGCTCGGACAGGGCCAGAGAGCTTGGCTACACCTTC
TRBJ2-1,TRBV7-9,NA,NA,CASSLDQWPREQFF,TGTGCCAGCAGCTTAGACCAGTGGCCTCGTGAGCAGTTCTTC
TRBJ2-3,TRBV10-3,NA,NA,CAISDTQRVTDTQYF,TGTGCCATCAGTGATACCCAACGGGTCACAGATACGCAGTATTTT
TRBJ2-1,TRBV19,NA,TRBD2,CASSSPRGGYNEQFF,TGTGCCAGTAGTTCCCCCCGCGGGGGATACAATGAGCAGTTCTTC
TRBJ1-2,TRBV5-4,NA,TRBD1,CASSLAGTENYGYTF,TGTGCCAGCAGCCTAGCCGGGACAGAGAACTATGGCTACACCTTC